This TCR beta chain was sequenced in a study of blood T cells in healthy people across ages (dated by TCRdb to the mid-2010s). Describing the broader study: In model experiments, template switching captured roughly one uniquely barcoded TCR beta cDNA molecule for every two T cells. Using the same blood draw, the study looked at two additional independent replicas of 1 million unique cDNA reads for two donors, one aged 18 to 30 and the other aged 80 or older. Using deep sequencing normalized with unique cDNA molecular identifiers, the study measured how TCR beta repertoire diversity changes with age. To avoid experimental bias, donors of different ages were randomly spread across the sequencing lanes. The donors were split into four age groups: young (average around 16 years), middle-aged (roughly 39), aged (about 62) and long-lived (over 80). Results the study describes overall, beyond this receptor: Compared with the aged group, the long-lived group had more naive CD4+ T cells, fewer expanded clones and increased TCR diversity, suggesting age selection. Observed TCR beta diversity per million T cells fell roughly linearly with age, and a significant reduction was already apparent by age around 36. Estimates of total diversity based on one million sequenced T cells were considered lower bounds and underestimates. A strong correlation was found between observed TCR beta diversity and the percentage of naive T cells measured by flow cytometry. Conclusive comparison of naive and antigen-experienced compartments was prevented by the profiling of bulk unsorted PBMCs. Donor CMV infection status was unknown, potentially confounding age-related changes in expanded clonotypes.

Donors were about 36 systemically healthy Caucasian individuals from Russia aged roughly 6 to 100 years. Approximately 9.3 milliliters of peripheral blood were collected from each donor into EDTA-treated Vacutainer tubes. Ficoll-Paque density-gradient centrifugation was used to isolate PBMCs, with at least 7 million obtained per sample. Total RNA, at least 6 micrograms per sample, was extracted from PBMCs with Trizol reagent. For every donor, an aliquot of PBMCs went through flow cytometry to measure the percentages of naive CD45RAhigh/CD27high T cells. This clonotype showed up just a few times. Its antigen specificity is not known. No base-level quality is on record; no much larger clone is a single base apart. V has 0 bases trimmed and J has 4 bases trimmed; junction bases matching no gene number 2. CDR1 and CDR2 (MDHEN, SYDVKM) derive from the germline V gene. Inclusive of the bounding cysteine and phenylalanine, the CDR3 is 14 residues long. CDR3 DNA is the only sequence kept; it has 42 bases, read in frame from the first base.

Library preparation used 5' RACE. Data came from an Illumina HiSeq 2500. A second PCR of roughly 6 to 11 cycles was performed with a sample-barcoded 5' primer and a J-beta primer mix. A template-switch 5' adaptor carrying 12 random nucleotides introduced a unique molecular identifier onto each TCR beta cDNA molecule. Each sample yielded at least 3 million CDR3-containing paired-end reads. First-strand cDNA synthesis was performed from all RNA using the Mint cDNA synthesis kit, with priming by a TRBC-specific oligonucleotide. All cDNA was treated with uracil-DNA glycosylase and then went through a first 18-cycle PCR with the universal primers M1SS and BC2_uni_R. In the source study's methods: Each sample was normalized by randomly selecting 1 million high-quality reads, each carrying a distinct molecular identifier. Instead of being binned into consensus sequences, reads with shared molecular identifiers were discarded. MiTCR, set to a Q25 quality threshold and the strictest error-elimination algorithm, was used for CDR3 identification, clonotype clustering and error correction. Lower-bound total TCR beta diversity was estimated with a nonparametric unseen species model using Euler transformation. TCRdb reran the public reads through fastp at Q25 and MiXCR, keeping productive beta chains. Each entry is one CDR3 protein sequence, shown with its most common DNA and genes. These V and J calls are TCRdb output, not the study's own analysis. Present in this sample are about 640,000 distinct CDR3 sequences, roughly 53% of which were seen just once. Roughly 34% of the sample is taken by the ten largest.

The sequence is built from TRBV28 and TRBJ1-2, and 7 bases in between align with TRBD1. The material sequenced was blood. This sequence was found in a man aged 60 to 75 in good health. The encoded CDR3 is CASSLWTGPYGYTF. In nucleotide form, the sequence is TGTGCCAGCAGTTTATGGACAGGGCCCTATGGCTACACCTTC.